What follows are 26 T cell receptor beta chains derived from one specimen sequenced in a study of cytotoxic CD8 clonotypes in ibrutinib-treated CLL. Repertoires were generated with immunoSEQ multiplex PCR, while TCRdb's copy carries only in-frame clones and drops some. The table shows about 310,000 clones, with 80% occurring only once. The source material was PBMCs, sampled before ibrutinib treatment. The receptors were sampled from a human donor with chronic lymphocytic leukemia.

The table lists this clone with a few counts. V is TRBV5-6 and J is TRBJ1-2; D possibly corresponds to TRBD1 (6 bases). The germline V gene encodes CDR1 SGHDT and CDR2 YYEEEE. V lost 0 bases, J lost 3 bases, and 9 bases lay in between. There are 14 residues in the CDR3. This chain's CDR3 is CASSLVRGDYGYTF. The CDR3 region has the DNA TGTGCCAGCAGCTTGGTCAGGGGAGACTATGGCTACACCTTC.

The J gene is TRBJ1-2, the V gene TRBV29-1; TRBD1 aligns across 9 bases. Germline values: CDR1 SQVTM, CDR2 ANQGSEA. The V gene end was trimmed by 6 bases and the J gene end by 4 bases; junction bases not matched to a gene: 6. The CDR3 loop spans 13 amino acids. CDR3 nucleotide sequence: TGCAGCGTCGGGACAGGGCCCCCCTATGGCTACACCTTC. Its protein is CSVGTGPPYGYTF.

This clone was recorded only once. This chain connects TRBV11-2 to TRBJ2-1; D gene uncertain. The CDR3 sequence is 14 residues long. V lost 6 bases and J 7 bases, leaving 16 bases between the germline ends. Germline CDR1 SGHAT, CDR2 FQNNGV. As DNA, the CDR3 is TGTGCCAGCAGAACCTGGTGGGCAGTAAATGAGCAGTTCTTC. Its protein product is CASRTWWAVNEQFF.

The chain combines TRBV28 with TRBJ2-1, with 8 bases that match TRBD2. V shed 7 bases, J shed 5 bases, and the junction held 4 bases outside the gene matches. Germline loops: CDR1 MDHEN, CDR2 SYDVKM. There are 13 residues in the CDR3. The chain's CDR3 is CASIREGNNEQFF. The CDR3 nucleotides are TGTGCCAGCATACGGGAGGGGAACAATGAGCAGTTCTTC.

This clone was observed a single time. The chain has TRBV7-3 and TRBJ2-5, with D perhaps matching TRBD1 or TRBD2 (5 bases each). The CDR3 has 12 amino acids. Trimming removed 4 bases at V and 11 bases at J, with 14 bases between. Germline V gene sequence: CDR1 SGHTA, CDR2 FQGTGA. The CDR3 nucleotides are TGTGCCAGCAGCTCGTCCGGGACGACTCAGTACTTC. It translates to CASSSSGTTQYF.

V and J are TRBV7-3 and TRBJ2-5; D is ambiguous. V dropped 5 bases and J dropped 5 bases, with 15 bases sitting between them. This CDR3 has 14 residues. CDR1 SGHTA and CDR2 FQGTGA come from the germline V gene. CDR3 DNA sequence: TGTGCCAGCAGCCCGGGTCTGCGTGGGGAGACCCAGTACTTC. Encoded protein: CASSPGLRGETQYF.

The gene calls are TRBV9 and TRBJ2-1; D is unresolved. V lost 4 bases, J lost 9 bases, and 14 bases lay in between. The CDR3 is made up of 13 amino acids. Germline V gives CDR1 SGDLS, CDR2 YYNGEE. CDR3 sequence reads: CASSPLVKGEQFF. For the CDR3, the DNA is TGTGCCAGCAGCCCCCTGGTCAAGGGTGAGCAGTTCTTC.

The chain uses TRBV6-5 and TRBJ2-5; tentative D call: TRBD2 (6 bases). The CDR3 runs 15 residues. Germline CDR1 is MNHEY and CDR2 is SVGAGI. V lost 2 bases, J lost 1 base, and 11 bases lay in between. The CDR3 DNA reads as TGTGCCAGCAGTTACGGCGGGACGAGCCAAGAGACCCAGTACTTC. It yields the protein CASSYGGTSQETQYF.

The chain has TRBV11-2 and TRBJ2-2; perhaps TRBD1 as D (5 bases). The V gene lost 5 bases and the J gene lost 0 bases, with 13 bases spanning the gap. Germline V gene data show CDR1 as SGHAT and CDR2 as FQNNGV. This CDR3 comprises 16 residues. The CDR3 nucleotides are TGTGCCAGCAGCAGCAACAGGCTAGCGAACACCGGGGAGCTGTTTTTT. Protein product: CASSSNRLANTGELFF.

V and J are TRBV27 and TRBJ2-1; 11 bases are shared with TRBD1. V was clipped by 4 bases and J by 8 bases; unmatched bases: 10. The germline gives CDR1 MNHEY, CDR2 SMNVEV (reference sequence). This CDR3 is built from 16 residues. CDR3 amino acids: CASSYLPGQGGYEQFF. The CDR3 DNA sequence: TGTGCCAGCAGTTACCTACCGGGACAGGGGGGCTATGAGCAGTTCTTC.

The V gene is TRBV11-2, the J gene TRBJ2-7; D gene uncertain. Deletions cut 1 base from V and 9 bases from J, with 10 bases between. Per the germline V gene, CDR1 is SGHAT and CDR2 is FQNNGV. The CDR3 sequence is 12 residues long. CDR3 DNA sequence: TGTGCCAGCAGCTTAGGAGGTACTTTGCAGTACTTC. Residues: CASSLGGTLQYF.

The genes are TRBV7-8 and TRBJ2-7, with 7 bases identical to TRBD2. Germline V CDR1 and CDR2: SGHVS, FQNEAQ. This CDR3 has 15 amino acids. V lost 2 bases to trimming and J lost 2 bases; unmatched junction nucleotides: 6. The CDR3 DNA reads TGTGCCAGCAGCTTAAGAGGGAGGGCCACCTACGAGCAGTACTTC. Its protein is CASSLRGRATYEQYF. Looking up the rest from reference TRBV7-8 and TRBJ2-7 gives the full variable domain: GAGVSQSPRYKVAKRGQDVALRCDPISGHVSLFWYQQALGQGPEFLTYFQNEAQLDKSGLPSDRFFAERPEGSVSTLKIQRTQQEDSAVYLCASSLRGRATYEQYFGPGTRLTVT.

The gene calls are TRBV29-1 and TRBJ1-1; D is uncertain. The CDR3 runs 10 residues. From germline, CDR1 is SQVTM and CDR2 ANQGSEA. V dropped 4 bases and J dropped 4 bases, with 4 bases sitting between them. CDR3 sequence: CSVAVTEAFF. The CDR3 DNA is TGCAGCGTTGCGGTCACTGAAGCTTTCTTT.

CDR3 coding DNA: TGTGCCCCCTATACGGCGTCCGACGAGCAGTACTTC. It codes for CAPYTASDEQYF. This chain joins TRBV28 and TRBJ2-7; no reliable D call. Trimming took 11 bases from V and 5 from J, leaving 16 bases between them. Germline-derived CDR1 and CDR2 are MDHEN and SYDVKM. The CDR3 length is 12 residues.

This rearrangement joins TRBV11-2 to TRBJ2-1, with D possibly being TRBD2 (5 bases). Germline-derived CDR1 and CDR2 are SGHAT and FQNNGV. The CDR3 contains 14 residues. V dropped 5 bases and J dropped 6 bases, with 14 bases sitting between them. CDR3 region: CASSPLLVSNEQFF. The CDR3 DNA is TGTGCCAGCAGCCCGTTACTAGTGTCCAATGAGCAGTTCTTC.

This chain uses TRBV5-1 with TRBJ2-1; D possibly corresponds to TRBD1 (6 bases). The V end lost 4 bases, the J end lost 0 bases, and 14 bases lay between the germline ends. The length of the CDR3 is 16 residues. Germline V CDR1 and CDR2: SGHRS, YFSETQ. CDR3 residues: CASSADSAYSYNEQFF. The CDR3 region has the DNA TGCGCCAGCAGCGCGGACAGCGCTTACTCCTACAATGAGCAGTTCTTC.

This chain uses TRBV9 with TRBJ2-7; 7 positions agree with TRBD2. V dropped 0 bases and J dropped 2; count of bases not matched to a gene: 8. Germline lookup yields CDR1 SGDLS and CDR2 YYNGEE. The CDR3 consists of 16 residues. The CDR3 nucleotides read TGTGCCAGCAGCGTAGGGGCTAGCGGAGAGACCTACGAGCAGTACTTC. This encodes CASSVGASGETYEQYF. The full variable domain, its missing parts supplied by reference TRBV9 and TRBJ2-7, is DSGVTQTPKHLITATGQRVTLRCSPRSGDLSVYWYQQSLDQGLQFLIQYYNGEERAKGNILERFSAQQFPDLHSELNLSSLELGDSALYFCASSVGASGETYEQYFGPGTRLTVT.

The V call is TRBV9, the J call TRBJ2-7; D assignment may be TRBD1 or TRBD2 (5 bases each). Between the trimmed V and J ends, which lost 3 bases and 3 bases, there was a span of 16 bases. This CDR3 comprises 15 residues. CDR1 is SGDLS and CDR2 is YYNGEE in the germline V gene. The CDR3 DNA reads as TGTGCCAGCAGCGGGGACCGTCCCGGCGACTACGAGCAGTACTTC. It specifies CASSGDRPGDYEQYF.

V is TRBV27 and J is TRBJ2-7, with D possibly TRBD1 on 5 matching bases. The V end was cut by 5 bases, the J end by 2 bases, with 13 bases between. This CDR3 is 14 amino acids long. The germline CDR1 and CDR2 sequences are MNHEY and SMNVEV (reference sequence). DNA for the CDR3: TGTGCCAGCAGTCCCCACAGGTTTCCCTACGAGCAGTACTTC. As protein: CASSPHRFPYEQYF.

The rearrangement joins TRBV27 to TRBJ2-7; the D gene could be TRBD1 or TRBD2 (6 bases each). With 3 bases removed from V and 3 bases from J, the gap between germline ends came to 12 bases. From germline, CDR1 is MNHEY and CDR2 SMNVEV (reference sequence). CDR3 size: 14 residues. The CDR3 DNA reads as TGTGCCAGCAGTTTGGGGGGACACCTCTACGAGCAGTACTTC. Protein sequence: CASSLGGHLYEQYF.

V usage is TRBV5-5 and J usage is TRBJ2-7; D not certain. CDR3 length equals 14 residues. CDR1 and CDR2 (germline): SGHKS, YYEKEE (reference sequence). V was trimmed by 9 bases and J by 0 bases, leaving 16 bases between them. The CDR3 loop is CAIKQTVSSYEQYF. The CDR3 bases are TGTGCCATCAAACAGACCGTGAGCTCCTACGAGCAGTACTTC. Filled out from reference TRBV5-5 and TRBJ2-7, the complete variable domain reads DAGVTQSPTHLIKTRGQQVTLRCSPISGHKSVSWYQQVLGQGPQFIFQYYEKEERGRGNFPDRFSARQFPNYSSELNVNALLLGDSALYLCAIKQTVSSYEQYFGPGTRLTVT.

This clone was seen more than once but under ten times. CDR3 amino acids: CASSLDPSGYEQYF. CDR3 nucleotides: TGCGCCAGCAGCTTGGACCCTAGCGGCTACGAGCAGTACTTC. The gene calls are TRBV5-1 and TRBJ2-7; TRBD2 agrees at 7 bases. The CDR3 consists of 14 residues. After removal of 0 bases from V and 3 bases from J, the junction contained 3 bases not matched to a gene. Germline V gene data show CDR1 as SGHRS and CDR2 as YFSETQ.

The chain has TRBV14 and TRBJ2-7, with 10 bases identical to TRBD2. The V and J ends lost 1 base and 5 bases, in that order; junction bases with no gene match: 8. Per germline, CDR1 SGHDN and CDR2 FVKESK. This CDR3 contains 16 residues. CDR3 sequence reads: CASSQGVSGGSHEQYF. The CDR3 DNA reads TGTGCCAGCAGCCAAGGTGTTAGCGGGGGGTCTCACGAGCAGTACTTC. The entire variable domain, with the rest obtained from reference TRBV14 and TRBJ2-7, is as follows: EAGVTQFPSHSVIEKGQTVTLRCDPISGHDNLYWYRRVMGKEIKFLLHFVKESKQDESGMPNNRFLAERTGGTYSTLKVQPAELEDSGVYFCASSQGVSGGSHEQYFGPGTRLTVT.

In its sample, this clone was seen a few times. The chain has TRBV7-3 and TRBJ2-1; 12 bases are a match to TRBD2. The germline CDR1 and CDR2 sequences are SGHTA and FQGTGA. V shed 5 bases, J shed 7 bases, and the junction held 3 bases outside the gene matches. The CDR3 has 14 amino acids. The CDR3 DNA reads as TGTGCCAGCAGCCCGACTAGCGGGAGTAATGAGCAGTTCTTC. Translated: CASSPTSGSNEQFF.

This sequence joins TRBV11-2 and TRBJ2-2, with D unclear. The CDR3 spans 14 residues. Trimming removed 2 bases at V and 2 bases at J, with 6 bases between. The germline gives CDR1 SGHAT, CDR2 FQNNGV. In DNA, the CDR3 is TGTGCCAGCAGCTTAAACACCAACACCGGGGAGCTGTTTTTT. Encoded protein: CASSLNTNTGELFF. The full variable domain, in which reference TRBV11-2 and TRBJ2-2 provide the parts outside the CDR3, is EAGVAQSPRYKIIEKRQSVAFWCNPISGHATLYWYQQILGQGPKLLIQFQNNGVVDDSQLPKDRFSAERLKGVDSTLKIQPAKLEDSAVYLCASSLNTNTGELFFGEGSRLTVL.

The chain links TRBV27 to TRBJ2-6; 10 bases are a match to TRBD1. Germline V gene lookup returns CDR1 MNHEY and CDR2 SMNVEV (reference sequence). The CDR3 runs to 18 residues. The V and J ends lost 5 bases and 2 bases, in that order; junction bases with no gene match: 9. The CDR3 protein is CASSPKTGGIPGANVLTF. The CDR3 nucleotides read TGTGCCAGCAGTCCAAAGACAGGGGGCATCCCTGGGGCCAACGTCCTGACTTTC.